The rows below give T cell receptor beta chains drawn from one sample of a study of shared clonotypes between healthy human individuals. The method was immunoSEQ multiplex PCR; TCRdb's version includes in-frame clones alone and lacks a portion of them. Seen here are over 800,000 clones, about 92% observed once, and the top ten hold 24%. The sample taken for sequencing was naive CD8+ T cells sorted from blood. The receptors derive from a man aged 25-45 years in good health. Each CDR3 is given with its conserved first and last residue. The D gene is left open where the match is weak. Not every row has a clone size; where given, it reads once, few, many or a size class.

clone_size j_call d_call v_call cdr3_nt cdr3_aa
NA TRBJ1-3 NA TRBV7-6 TGTGCCAGCAGCTTAGCGGTCACCACTGGAAACACCATATATTTT CASSLAVTTGNTIYF
NA TRBJ2-7 NA TRBV5-8 TGTGCCAGCAGCTCGCCGCTCTGGGACACGAGCTCCTACGAGCAGTACTTC CASSSPLWDTSSYEQYF
NA TRBJ2-3 NA TRBV9 TGTGCCAGCAGCGTCGGGACAGATACGCAGTATTTT CASSVGTDTQYF
once TRBJ2-7 TRBD1 TRBV5-4 TGTGCCAGCAGCGACCGAGGGGGCAGGGGAACCTACGAGCAGTACTTC CASSDRGGRGTYEQYF
NA TRBJ1-2 TRBD1 TRBV5-1 TGCGCCAGCAGTTTAACAGGGGTTGAGTACTACTATGGCTACACCTTC CASSLTGVEYYYGYTF
NA TRBJ2-2 NA TRBV11-2 TGTGCCAGCATCAATCCGAACACCGGGGAGCTGTTTTTT CASINPNTGELFF
NA TRBJ2-7 NA TRBV5-4 TGTGCCAGCACCAACTCGAACTACGAGCAGTACTTC CASTNSNYEQYF
few TRBJ2-7 NA TRBV28 TGTGCCAGCAGCGGGACGGGCTACGAGCAGTACTTC CASSGTGYEQYF
NA TRBJ1-3 TRBD1 TRBV11-3 TGTGCCAGCAGCTCACGAAAGGACAGGGAAGTAGACACCATATATTTT CASSSRKDREVDTIYF
NA TRBJ1-5 TRBD1 TRBV27 TGTGCCAGCAGTCCCTGGACAGGGGATAGCAATCAGCCCCAGCATTTT CASSPWTGDSNQPQHF
few TRBJ1-1 NA TRBV5-4 TGTGCCAGCACCCAGGGAGTGAACACTGAAGCTTTCTTT CASTQGVNTEAFF
once TRBJ2-1 TRBD2 TRBV29-1 TGCAGCGTACCGCGGGAGCGCTTAGTGAATGAGCAGTTCTTC CSVPRERLVNEQFF
NA TRBJ2-7 NA TRBV28 TGTGCCAGGAATGATGAGAACCGCAGGTTCCCCTACGAGCAGTACTTC CARNDENRRFPYEQYF
NA TRBJ2-1 TRBD2 TRBV6-5 TGTGCCAGCAGTTACTCCACTAGCGGAGGTGAGCAGTTCTTC CASSYSTSGGEQFF
NA TRBJ2-7 TRBD2 TRBV29-1 TGCAGCGTTGCTAGCGGTAACTCCTACGAGCAGTACTTC CSVASGNSYEQYF
NA TRBJ1-1 TRBD1 TRBV7-9 TGTGCCAGCAGTTACAGGGGCACTGAAGCTTTCTTT CASSYRGTEAFF
NA TRBJ2-7 NA TRBV15 TGTGCCACCAGCAGAGTAGGTTGGGACGAGCAGTACTTC CATSRVGWDEQYF
NA TRBJ1-3 NA TRBV2 TGTGCCAGCAGTGAAGCGCCCCCTCCTGGAAACACCATATATTTT CASSEAPPPGNTIYF
NA TRBJ2-3 NA TRBV7-9 TGTGCCAGCAGCTTAGGTCAGGGAACTAGCACAGATACGCAGTATTTT CASSLGQGTSTDTQYF
NA TRBJ2-1 TRBD2 TRBV7-7 TGTGCCAGCAGCTTAGGACGGCCTAGCGGGATATATGAGCAGTTCTTC CASSLGRPSGIYEQFF
NA TRBJ1-5 TRBD1 TRBV2 TGTGCCAGCAGTTCAGGGGGCCTCCGACCCCAGCATTTT CASSSGGLRPQHF
NA TRBJ2-5 NA TRBV27 TGTGCCAGCAGCTCGGGACTTGAGTACCAAGAGACCCAGTACTTC CASSSGLEYQETQYF
NA TRBJ2-3 TRBD1 TRBV6-1 TGTGCCAGCCAAACCCCCACAGGGGGCTCAGATACGCAGTATTTT CASQTPTGGSDTQYF
NA TRBJ2-3 NA TRBV29-1 TGCAGCGCCAGAGCGGGCCCCACAGATACGCAGTATTTT CSARAGPTDTQYF
NA TRBJ2-1 TRBD1 TRBV5-6 TGTGCCAGCAGCTGGGGACAGGGGGCCTACAATGAGCAGTTCTTC CASSWGQGAYNEQFF
NA TRBJ2-7 NA TRBV2 TGTGCCAGCCCGGTCGGGCAAGCCCCCTACGAGCAGTACTTC CASPVGQAPYEQYF
NA TRBJ1-1 NA TRBV9 TGTGCCAGCAGCGACTTACTCGGGGCCACTGAAGCTTTCTTT CASSDLLGATEAFF
NA TRBJ2-7 TRBD1 TRBV5-5 TGTGCCAGCAGCTTTGACAGGGCCTACGAGCAGTACTTC CASSFDRAYEQYF
NA TRBJ2-5 NA TRBV15 TGTGCCACCAGCAGAGATGGGAGGGGGCAAGAGACCCAGTACTTC CATSRDGRGQETQYF
NA TRBJ2-7 NA TRBV30 TGTGCCTGGAGTGTACCGGACAGAAACTACGAGCAGTACTTC CAWSVPDRNYEQYF
once TRBJ2-2 NA TRBV19 TGTGCCAGTAGTTTGGCCTACACCGGGGAGCTGTTTTTT CASSLAYTGELFF
NA TRBJ2-4 NA TRBV7-9 TGTGCCAGCAGGCCGGGGGACAAAAACATTCAGTACTTC CASRPGDKNIQYF
NA TRBJ2-1 NA TRBV15 TGTGCCACCAGCAGGTTCGGAGACAATGAGCAGTTCTTC CATSRFGDNEQFF
NA TRBJ2-7 NA TRBV7-8 TGTGCCAGCAGCTTAGTTGTGGGGGACCACGAGCAGTACTTC CASSLVVGDHEQYF
NA TRBJ2-1 NA TRBV9 TGTGCCAGCAGCGTAGGACTTACAACGGGGGACAATGAGCAGTTCTTC CASSVGLTTGDNEQFF
NA TRBJ2-7 NA TRBV19 TGTGCCAGTAGCTCTGACCAAATTAACGCCTACGAGCAGTACTTC CASSSDQINAYEQYF
few TRBJ2-3 NA TRBV7-9 TGTGCCAGCAGAGCACCAGGTAGCACAGATACGCAGTATTTT CASRAPGSTDTQYF
NA TRBJ2-7 TRBD2 TRBV27 TGTGCCAGTTCTAGCGGGAACTACGAGCAGTACTTC CASSSGNYEQYF
once TRBJ1-5 TRBD1 TRBV2 TGTGCCAGCAGGGAGACGACAGGGGCGGGACAGCCCCAGCATTTT CASRETTGAGQPQHF
NA TRBJ2-3 NA TRBV7-3 TGTGCCAGCAGATTAGCGGAAGTCACAGATACGCAGTATTTT CASRLAEVTDTQYF
NA TRBJ2-3 TRBD2 TRBV7-2 TGTGCCAGCAGCCCCCTAGCGGGGTGGCTGCGCACAGATACGCAGTATTTT CASSPLAGWLRTDTQYF
NA TRBJ2-6 TRBD1 TRBV28 TGTGCCAGCAGCCCGACAGGGATTTCGTCCTCTGGGGCCAACGTCCTGACTTTC CASSPTGISSSGANVLTF
NA TRBJ2-1 NA TRBV6-4 TGTGCCAGCAGTGACATCAACAATGAGCAGTTCTTC CASSDINNEQFF
once TRBJ2-3 NA TRBV7-2 TGTGCCAGCCTAGCACCAGATACGCAGTATTTT CASLAPDTQYF
NA TRBJ2-2 NA TRBV12-5 TGTGCTAGTGGTTTGGGGACCCGGGAGCTGTTTTTT CASGLGTRELFF
once TRBJ2-7 NA TRBV27 TGTGCCAGCAGTTTATCCCACTCTAGCGTACTCACCTACGAGCAGTACTTC CASSLSHSSVLTYEQYF
NA TRBJ2-7 NA TRBV27 TGTGCCAGCACCGGAGGGACCACCTACGAGCAGTACTTC CASTGGTTYEQYF
NA TRBJ2-3 NA TRBV9 TGTGCCAGCAACGAGGGGGGCACAGATACGCAGTATTTT CASNEGGTDTQYF
few TRBJ1-4 NA TRBV7-9 TGTGCCAGCAGTCCTAGACAGGATGAAAAACTGTTTTTT CASSPRQDEKLFF
NA TRBJ2-7 NA TRBV14 TGTGCCAGCAGCCCCGGAGACTACGAGCAGTACTTC CASSPGDYEQYF